This TCR beta chain was sequenced in a study of blood T cell repertoires in COVID-19 (dated by TCRdb to the early 2020s). As for the study more broadly: Collaborator samples came from the United States, Italy and Spain and covered acute and convalescent phases of COVID-19. The material from the prospective study consisted of cDNA or gDNA derived from T cells, B-cell-depleted T cells, or PBMCs. The dataset comprised deeply sampled blood TCRbeta repertoires from subjects exposed to, actively infected with, or recovered from COVID-19. The repertoires were released in a freely available public database meant as a resource for research on the immune response to SARS-CoV-2. The samples were drawn from two sources: the first 160 participants of the ongoing ImmuneRACE study, and 1,000 to 1,500 subjects contributed by 6 global collaborators. Nearly every sample came with metadata listing a de-identified subject ID, COVID-19 status, age in years and sex. Where HLA class I and class II types were available, the types were taken from metadata supplied by the sample provider, not from assay-based typing.

TCRbeta CDR3 regions were amplified from genomic DNA using the immunoSEQ Assay, a bias-controlled multiplex PCR. Per the authors' processing: The number of nucleated cells in each sample was estimated from the amplification of reference gene primers within the assay. To quantify the absolute abundance of each unique TCRbeta CDR3 rearrangement, sequence reads were collapsed and filtered. Productive Simpson clonality was computed per sample as the square root of Simpson's diversity index over productive rearrangements. Here the immuneACCESS table is served through TCRdb, limited to in-frame sequences with V and J called. Missing clones are a known gap in these copies; in checked studies unresolved V genes cover under half, and the rest lacks a known reason. V, J and clone size are those of that table, while D and trimming were read from the DNA. This sample holds 350,000 to 400,000 clones; about nine tenths were observed only once. 1.7% of the sample lies in the top ten.

Results and caveats for the whole study, not just this receptor: The quantity of clinical and demographic metadata differed by source and by participant and was supplied without curation.

This clone was counted a few times. Its antigen remains undetermined. Nothing much larger sits one base from this clone, and base qualities are not available. From the cysteine up to the phenylalanine, the CDR3 has a length of 16 residues. Just the 48-base CDR3 DNA is kept, in frame starting at base 1. Per the germline V gene, MDHEN is the CDR1 and SYDVKM is the CDR2. Ends trimmed: V by 2 bases, J by 3 bases; bases unmatched to a gene: 9. Enrolling through a virtual design, the prospective study's participants ranged in age from roughly 18 to 89 years and lived across roughly 24 United States geographic areas. In the prospective study, cohorts were assigned on the basis of participant-reported clinical history obtained from a screening survey and a study questionnaire. Recovered participants in ImmuneRACE Cohort 3 were defined by two consecutive negative NP/OP PCR tests, clearance by a healthcare professional, or resolution of symptoms. In the prospective study, mobile phlebotomists collected whole blood, serum and a nasopharyngeal or oropharyngeal swab from each participant. Over an approximately 2-month period, participants in the prospective study had the option of providing additional blood draws and questionnaires. Blood samples from the prospective study were shipped frozen or at room temperature prior to DNA extraction.

This sequence uses TRBV28 and TRBJ2-7; TRBD1 fits 8 bases in the junction. The sequence came from a woman in her thirties who had recovered from COVID-19. The sequenced material came from PBMCs or T cells enriched from blood (not recorded which). The DNA sequence reads TGTGCCAGCAGTTTAAGCTGGGCAGGGACAGGCTACGAGCAGTACTTC. This translates into CASSLSWAGTGYEQYF.